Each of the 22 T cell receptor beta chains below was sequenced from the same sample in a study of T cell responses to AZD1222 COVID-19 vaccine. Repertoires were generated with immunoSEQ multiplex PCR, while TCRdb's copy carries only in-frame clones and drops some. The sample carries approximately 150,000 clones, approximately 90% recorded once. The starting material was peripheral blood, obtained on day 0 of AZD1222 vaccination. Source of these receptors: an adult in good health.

DNA for the CDR3: TGTGCCAGCAGTTATAAAGCGGGGGGGGCAGATACGCAGTATTTT. It translates to CASSYKAGGADTQYF. The V call is TRBV6-6, the J call TRBJ2-3; TRBD2 aligns across 10 bases. The CDR3 loop spans 15 amino acids. CDR1 and CDR2 (germline): MNHNY, SVGAGI (reference sequence). Trimming took 3 bases from V and 4 from J; bases not matched to a gene: 4.

CDR3 bases: TGTGCCAGCAGCCTAACAGGGGGCGAGCAGTACTTC. This translates into CASSLTGGEQYF. The J gene is TRBJ2-7, the V gene TRBV11-3, with 8 bases aligning to TRBD1. Trimming took 5 bases from V and 6 from J; bases not matched to a gene: 3. This CDR3 is built from 12 residues. Looked up from germline, CDR1 is SGHNT and CDR2 is YENEEA.

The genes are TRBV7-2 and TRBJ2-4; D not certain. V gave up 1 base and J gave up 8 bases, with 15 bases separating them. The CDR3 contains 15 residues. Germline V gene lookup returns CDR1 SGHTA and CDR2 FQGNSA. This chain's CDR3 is CASSLGAHNIDIQYF. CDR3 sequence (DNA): TGTGCCAGCAGCTTAGGGGCCCATAACATAGACATTCAGTACTTC.

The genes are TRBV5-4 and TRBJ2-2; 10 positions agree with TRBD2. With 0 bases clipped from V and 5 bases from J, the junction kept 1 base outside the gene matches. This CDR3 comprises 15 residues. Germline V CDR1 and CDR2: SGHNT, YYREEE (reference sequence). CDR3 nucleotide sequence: TGTGCCAGCAGCTTGGGGACTAGCGGTACCGGGGAGCTGTTTTTT. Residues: CASSLGTSGTGELFF.

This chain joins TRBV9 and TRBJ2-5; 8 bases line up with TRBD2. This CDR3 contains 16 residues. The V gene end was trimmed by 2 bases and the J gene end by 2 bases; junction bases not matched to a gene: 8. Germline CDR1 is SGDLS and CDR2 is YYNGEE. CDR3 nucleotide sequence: TGTGCCAGCAGCGTTGGTACCGGGACTAGGCAAGAGACCCAGTACTTC. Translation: CASSVGTGTRQETQYF.

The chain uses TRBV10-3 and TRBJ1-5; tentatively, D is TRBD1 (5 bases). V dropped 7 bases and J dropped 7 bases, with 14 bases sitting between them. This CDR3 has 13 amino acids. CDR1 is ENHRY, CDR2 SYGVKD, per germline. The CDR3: CAITLGEGQPQHF. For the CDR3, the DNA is TGTGCCATCACATTAGGGGAGGGGCAGCCCCAGCATTTT.

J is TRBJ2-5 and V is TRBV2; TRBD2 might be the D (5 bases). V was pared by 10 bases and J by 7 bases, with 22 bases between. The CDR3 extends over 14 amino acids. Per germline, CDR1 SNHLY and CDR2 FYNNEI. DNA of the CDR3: TGTGCCAAGACTTCCCGGGCGCTTGAGGGGACCCAGTACTTC. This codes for CAKTSRALEGTQYF.

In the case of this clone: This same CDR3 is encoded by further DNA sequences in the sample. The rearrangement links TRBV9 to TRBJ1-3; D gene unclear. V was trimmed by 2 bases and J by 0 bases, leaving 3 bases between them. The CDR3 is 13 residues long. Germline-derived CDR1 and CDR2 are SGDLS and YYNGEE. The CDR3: CASSVGSGNTIYF. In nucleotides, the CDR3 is TGTGCCAGCAGCGTTGGCTCTGGAAACACCATATATTTT.

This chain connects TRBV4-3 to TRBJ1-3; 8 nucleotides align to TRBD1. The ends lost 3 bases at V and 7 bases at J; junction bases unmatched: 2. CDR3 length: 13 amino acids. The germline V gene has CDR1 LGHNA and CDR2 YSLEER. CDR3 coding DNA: TGCGCCAGCAGCCAGGACAGGGCGAACACCATATATTTT. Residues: CASSQDRANTIYF.

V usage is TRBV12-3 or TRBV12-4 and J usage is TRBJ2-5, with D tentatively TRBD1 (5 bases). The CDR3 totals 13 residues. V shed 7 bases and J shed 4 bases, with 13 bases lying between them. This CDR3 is CASKAGWSETQYF. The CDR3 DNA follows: TGTGCCAGCAAAGCAGGGTGGTCAGAGACCCAGTACTTC.

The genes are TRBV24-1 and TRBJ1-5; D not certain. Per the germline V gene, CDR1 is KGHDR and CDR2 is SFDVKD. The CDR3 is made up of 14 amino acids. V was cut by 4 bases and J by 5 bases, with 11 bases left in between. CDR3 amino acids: CATSDPSDDQPQHF. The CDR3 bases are TGTGCCACCAGTGACCCCTCCGACGATCAGCCCCAGCATTTT.

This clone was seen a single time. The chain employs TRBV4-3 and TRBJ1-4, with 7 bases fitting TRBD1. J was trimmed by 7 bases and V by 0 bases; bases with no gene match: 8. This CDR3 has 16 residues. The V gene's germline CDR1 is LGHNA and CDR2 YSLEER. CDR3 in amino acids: CASSQEIPGGGEKLFF. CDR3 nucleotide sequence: TGCGCCAGCAGCCAAGAGATCCCAGGGGGAGGTGAAAAACTGTTTTTT.

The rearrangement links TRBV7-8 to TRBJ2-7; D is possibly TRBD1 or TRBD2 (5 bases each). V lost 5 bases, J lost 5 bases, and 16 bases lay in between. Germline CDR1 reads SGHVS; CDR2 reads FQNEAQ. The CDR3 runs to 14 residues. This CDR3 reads CASSPSDTGNEQYF. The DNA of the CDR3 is TGTGCCAGCAGCCCCTCGGACACGGGAAACGAGCAGTACTTC.

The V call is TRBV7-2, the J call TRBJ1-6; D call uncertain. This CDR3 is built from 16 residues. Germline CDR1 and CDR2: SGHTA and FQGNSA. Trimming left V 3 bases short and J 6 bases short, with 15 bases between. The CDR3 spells CASSFFLSYGNSPLHF. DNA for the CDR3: TGTGCCAGCAGCTTTTTCTTGTCCTATGGTAATTCACCCCTCCACTTT.

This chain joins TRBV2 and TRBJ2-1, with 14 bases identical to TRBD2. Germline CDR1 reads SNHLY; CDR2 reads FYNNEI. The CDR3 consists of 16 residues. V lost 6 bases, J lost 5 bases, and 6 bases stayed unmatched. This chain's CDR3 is CASSQPGLAGDNEQFF. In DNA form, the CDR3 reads TGTGCCAGCAGCCAGCCGGGACTAGCGGGGGACAATGAGCAGTTCTTC.

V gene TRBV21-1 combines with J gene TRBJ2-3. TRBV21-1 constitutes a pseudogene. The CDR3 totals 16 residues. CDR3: CASSKAHGGQGDTQYF. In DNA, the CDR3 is TGTGCCAGCAGCAAAGCGCATGGGGGGCAGGGAGATACGCAGTATTTT.

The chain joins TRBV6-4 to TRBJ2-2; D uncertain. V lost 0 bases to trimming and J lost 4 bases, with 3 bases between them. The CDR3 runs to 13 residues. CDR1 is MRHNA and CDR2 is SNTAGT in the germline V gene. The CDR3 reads CASSDSATGELFF. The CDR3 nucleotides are TGTGCCAGCAGTGACTCCGCCACCGGGGAGCTGTTTTTT.

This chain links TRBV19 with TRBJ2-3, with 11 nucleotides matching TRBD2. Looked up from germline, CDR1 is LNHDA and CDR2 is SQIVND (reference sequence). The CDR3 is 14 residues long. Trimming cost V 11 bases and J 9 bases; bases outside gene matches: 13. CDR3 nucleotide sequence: TGTGCCTCGGGCCCGGGGACTAGCGGACAGACGCAGTATTTT. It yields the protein CASGPGTSGQTQYF. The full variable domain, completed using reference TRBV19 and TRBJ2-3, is DGGITQSPKYLFRKEGQNVTLSCEQNLNHDAMYWYRQDPGQGLRLIYYSQIVNDFQKGDIAEGYSVSREKKESFPLTVTSAQKNPTAFYLCASGPGTSGQTQYFGPGTRLTVL.

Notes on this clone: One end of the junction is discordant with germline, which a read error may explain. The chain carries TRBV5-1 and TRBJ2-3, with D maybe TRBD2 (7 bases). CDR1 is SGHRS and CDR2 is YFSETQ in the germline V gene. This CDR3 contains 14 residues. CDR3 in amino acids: CAGRDGGRLDTQYF. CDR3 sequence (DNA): TGCGCCGGCAGAGACGGGGGGCGGTTAGATACGCAGTATTTT.

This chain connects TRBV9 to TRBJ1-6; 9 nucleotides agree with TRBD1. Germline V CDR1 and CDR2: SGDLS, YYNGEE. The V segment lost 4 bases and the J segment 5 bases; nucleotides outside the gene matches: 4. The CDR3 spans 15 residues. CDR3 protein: CASSPWTGDNSPLHF. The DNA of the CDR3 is TGTGCCAGCAGCCCGTGGACAGGGGATAATTCACCCCTCCACTTT.

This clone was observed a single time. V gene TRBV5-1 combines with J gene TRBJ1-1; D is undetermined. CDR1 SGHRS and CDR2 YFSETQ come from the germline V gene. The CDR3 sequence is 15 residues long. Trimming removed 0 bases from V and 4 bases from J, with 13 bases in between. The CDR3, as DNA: TGCGCCAGCAGCTTGGATGTGGGCGCGGGCACTGAAGCTTTCTTT. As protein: CASSLDVGAGTEAFF.

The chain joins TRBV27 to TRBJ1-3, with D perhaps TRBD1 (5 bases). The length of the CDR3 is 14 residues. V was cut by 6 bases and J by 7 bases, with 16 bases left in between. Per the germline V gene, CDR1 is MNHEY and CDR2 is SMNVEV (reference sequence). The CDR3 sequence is CASRERGIWNTIYF. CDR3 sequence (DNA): TGTGCCAGCAGGGAGAGGGGAATCTGGAACACCATATATTTT.